The 24 T cell receptor beta chains presented below share a single source sample, sequenced in a study of shared clonotypes between healthy human individuals. TCRdb's copy holds only in-frame clones and misses some; the assay was immunoSEQ multiplex PCR. The sample includes approximately 480,000 clones, almost 80% seen only once; the top ten take around 12%. The sequencing sample was made of PBMCs. The receptors derive from a woman aged 35 to 49 in good health. Some clones in this sample may be carry-over from other donors' samples.

V is TRBV10-3 and J is TRBJ2-1; D not certain. This CDR3 region has 12 residues. V was cut by 4 bases and J by 5 bases, with 6 bases left in between. Per germline, CDR1 ENHRY and CDR2 SYGVKD. The CDR3 nucleotides read TGTGCCATCAGTGTCTCAGACAATGAGCAGTTCTTC. Encoded protein: CAISVSDNEQFF.

Points on this clone: A clone one base away is much larger, so this may be a read error. The rearrangement links TRBV4-1 to TRBJ2-3, with 8 bases lining up with TRBD2. The CDR3 extends over 17 amino acids. CDR1 MGHRA and CDR2 YSYEKL come from the germline V gene. V was clipped by 5 bases and J by 4 bases; unmatched bases: 14. The CDR3 sequence is CASSSRFGGGPADTQYF. CDR3 nucleotide sequence: TGCGCCAGCAGCTCTCGATTCGGGGGGGGCCCGGCAGATACGCAGTATTTT.

This chain connects TRBV19 to TRBJ2-1; 11 bases are shared with TRBD2. The CDR3 has 15 amino acids. Germline V gene data show CDR1 as LNHDA and CDR2 as SQIVND (reference sequence). The V and J ends lost 6 bases and 7 bases, in that order; junction bases with no gene match: 8. The CDR3 DNA sequence: TGTGCCAGTAGGAGAGTTAGCGGGAGGGTTAATGAGCAGTTCTTC. It is translated as CASRRVSGRVNEQFF.

This chain connects TRBV28 to TRBJ2-5; TRBD1 or TRBD2 may be the D gene (5 bases each). The CDR3 is 15 amino acids. Trimming took off 2 bases at V and 5 bases at J, with 15 bases between the two ends. Germline assignment: CDR1 MDHEN and CDR2 SYDVKM. Here the CDR3 DNA reads TGTGCCAGCAGTTTAGGAATCGGGGCGTGGGAGACCCAGTACTTC. This translates into CASSLGIGAWETQYF.

The V gene is TRBV28, the J gene TRBJ1-5, with TRBD1 matching 7 bases. V lost 5 bases, J lost 7 bases, and 8 bases stayed unmatched. Germline-derived CDR1 and CDR2 are MDHEN and SYDVKM. The CDR3 loop spans 14 amino acids. CDR3 DNA: TGTGCCAGCAGTCCCCAGGGGGTGAGGCAGCCCCAGCATTTT. It codes for CASSPQGVRQPQHF.

The rearrangement joins TRBV6-5 to TRBJ2-7; 8 nucleotides match TRBD1. Germline trimming cut 5 bases from V and 5 bases from J; bases unmatched to any gene: 5. The CDR3 sequence is 13 residues long. CDR1 and CDR2 (germline): MNHEY, SVGAGI. CDR3 protein: CASSRTGSHEQYF. The CDR3 DNA reads as TGTGCCAGCAGTAGGACAGGGAGCCACGAGCAGTACTTC.

The chain recombines TRBV28 with TRBJ1-5; 9 bases are a match to TRBD1. The CDR3 has 16 residues. Losses at the gene ends were 6 bases for V and 7 bases for J; bases not matched to a gene: 13. CDR1 and CDR2 from the germline V gene are MDHEN and SYDVKM. CDR3 protein: CASRYPTGGGEQPQHF. The CDR3 nucleotides are TGTGCCAGCAGATACCCCACAGGGGGCGGGGAGCAGCCCCAGCATTTT.

The rearrangement joins TRBV9 to TRBJ2-7; no definite D call. In germline, CDR1 is SGDLS, CDR2 YYNGEE. CDR3 length: 16 residues. V shed 0 bases and J shed 1 base, with 14 bases lying between them. The CDR3 spells CASSVGWGLDSYEQYF. The CDR3, as DNA: TGTGCCAGCAGCGTAGGATGGGGTTTGGATTCCTACGAGCAGTACTTC.

This clone was seen ten or more times. The gene calls are TRBV5-1 and TRBJ2-1, with D perhaps matching TRBD1 or TRBD2 (5 bases each). Germline lookup yields CDR1 SGHRS and CDR2 YFSETQ. V was shortened by 1 base and J by 8 bases, with 13 bases between the two germline ends. CDR3 size: 14 residues. The CDR3 region is CASSLTGPPDEQFF. The CDR3 DNA is TGCGCCAGCAGCTTGACGGGGCCCCCAGATGAGCAGTTCTTC.

The V call is TRBV5-4, the J call TRBJ2-3; 8 bases match TRBD1. CDR3 length equals 13 residues. Unmatched junction bases numbered 1, after V lost 4 bases and J lost 3 bases. CDR1 and CDR2 from the germline V gene are SGHNT and YYREEE (reference sequence). The CDR3 is CASSRQGTDTQYF. CDR3 in DNA: TGTGCCAGCAGCCGACAGGGGACAGATACGCAGTATTTT.

The J gene is TRBJ2-7, the V gene TRBV28; 9 nucleotides agree with TRBD1. The CDR3 spans 15 residues. J lost 6 bases, V lost 3 bases, and 9 bases had no gene match. Germline CDR1 MDHEN, CDR2 SYDVKM. The CDR3 nucleotides read TGTGCCAGCAGTTTGAACAGGGGGCGGGTTGTCGAGCAGTACTTC. As protein: CASSLNRGRVVEQYF.

J is TRBJ1-5 and V is TRBV27, with D unresolved. The CDR3 length is 15 residues. CDR1 is MNHEY, CDR2 SMNVEV, per germline (reference sequence). The V end lost 7 bases, the J end lost 0 bases, and 13 bases lay between the germline ends. CDR3 bases: TGTGCCAGCAACCCCGGCCAGTATAGCAATCAGCCCCAGCATTTT. It yields the protein CASNPGQYSNQPQHF.

The V call is TRBV2, the J call TRBJ2-2, with D maybe TRBD2 (6 bases). The CDR3 has 17 residues. Germline-derived CDR1 and CDR2 are SNHLY and FYNNEI. The V gene lost 6 bases and the J gene lost 1 base, with 18 bases spanning the gap. For the CDR3, the DNA is TGTGCCAGCAGGGGGCGCGGGGCGGGACGGAACACCGGGGAGCTGTTTTTT. It specifies CASRGRGAGRNTGELFF.

The gene calls are TRBV6-1 and TRBJ1-5; 7 bases are a match to TRBD1. The CDR3 runs 15 residues. CDR1 and CDR2 (germline): MNHNS, SASEGT. Losses at the gene ends were 4 bases for V and 6 bases for J; bases not matched to a gene: 9. CDR3 coding DNA: TGTGCCAGCAGTGGAGCAGCAGGGGGGGGTCAGCCCCAGCATTTT. As protein: CASSGAAGGGQPQHF.

The chain links TRBV11-2 to TRBJ2-3; D is undetermined. Germline CDR1 and CDR2: SGHAT and FQNNGV. Deletions cut 3 bases from V and 6 bases from J, with 7 bases between. CDR3 length equals 12 residues. Here the CDR3 reads CASSLPRDTQYF. The CDR3 region has the DNA TGTGCCAGCAGCTTGCCTCGGGATACGCAGTATTTT.

This sequence joins TRBV6-1 and TRBJ1-5; TRBD1 matches 8 bases. The V gene's germline CDR1 is MNHNS and CDR2 SASEGT. CDR3 length: 15 amino acids. Losses at the gene ends were 2 bases for V and 7 bases for J; bases not matched to a gene: 7. The CDR3 protein is CASSEQDRDRQPQHF. CDR3 in DNA: TGTGCCAGCAGTGAACAGGACAGGGATAGGCAGCCCCAGCATTTT.

With regard to this clone: The sample carries other DNA sequences with the same CDR3. The chain is built from TRBV2 and TRBJ2-1; D unclear. Deletions cut 1 base from V and 2 bases from J, with 3 bases between. The CDR3 runs to 13 residues. Germline CDR1 and CDR2: SNHLY and FYNNEI. CDR3 residues: CASSEGPYNEQFF. DNA for the CDR3: TGTGCCAGCAGTGAAGGACCCTACAATGAGCAGTTCTTC. Full variable domain (remainder filled in from reference TRBV2 and TRBJ2-1): EPEVTQTPSHQVTQMGQEVILRCVPISNHLYFYWYRQILGQKVEFLVSFYNNEISEKSEIFDDQFSVERPDGSNFTLKIRSTKLEDSAMYFCASSEGPYNEQFFGPGTRLTVL.

In its sample, this clone was seen many times. The V gene is TRBV4-1, the J gene TRBJ2-4; 7 nucleotides match TRBD2. This CDR3 has 14 amino acids. V was pared by 2 bases and J by 4 bases, with 2 bases of the junction left unmatched. CDR1 and CDR2 from the germline V gene are MGHRA and YSYEKL. This CDR3 is CASSQLGGKNIQYF. The CDR3 coding sequence is TGCGCCAGCAGCCAACTCGGGGGGAAAAACATTCAGTACTTC.

The V and J genes are TRBV28 and TRBJ1-5, with a tentative D call TRBD1 (6 bases). Germline CDR1 is MDHEN and CDR2 is SYDVKM. This CDR3 has 13 residues. Trimming pared 6 bases from V and 6 bases from J, leaving 12 bases between. The CDR3 region is CASSPSGVQPQHF. DNA for the CDR3: TGTGCCAGCAGCCCATCAGGGGTTCAGCCCCAGCATTTT.

V is TRBV7-2 and J is TRBJ2-1; either TRBD1 or TRBD2 may supply D (5 bases each). The CDR3 sequence is 14 residues long. Per germline, CDR1 SGHTA and CDR2 FQGNSA. V lost 4 bases and J 15 bases, leaving 22 bases between the germline ends. The CDR3: CASSSSGTNLVGFF. The DNA of the CDR3 is TGTGCCAGCAGCTCCTCCGGGACGAACCTGGTGGGGTTCTTC.

V is TRBV11-2 and J is TRBJ1-1; TRBD1 matches at 10 bases. The CDR3 spans 15 residues. V lost 5 bases, J lost 1 base, and 4 bases stayed unmatched. The germline gives CDR1 SGHAT, CDR2 FQNNGV. The CDR3 region is CASSTWTGGNTEAFF. For the CDR3, the DNA is TGTGCCAGCAGCACCTGGACAGGGGGGAACACTGAAGCTTTCTTT. The full variable domain, rest sourced from reference TRBV11-2 and TRBJ1-1, is EAGVAQSPRYKIIEKRQSVAFWCNPISGHATLYWYQQILGQGPKLLIQFQNNGVVDDSQLPKDRFSAERLKGVDSTLKIQPAKLEDSAVYLCASSTWTGGNTEAFFGQGTRLTVV.

The V gene is TRBV28, the J gene TRBJ2-1; 7 nucleotides match TRBD1. The trim removed 8 bases at V and 1 base at J, leaving 11 bases unmatched. Germline V gives CDR1 MDHEN, CDR2 SYDVKM. CDR3 length equals 16 residues. The CDR3 bases are TGTGCCAGCCCACCGAGGTACAGGGGATCCTACAATGAGCAGTTCTTC. It yields the protein CASPPRYRGSYNEQFF.

This clone was detected only a few times. The chain combines TRBV28 with TRBJ1-3, with 7 bases matching TRBD1. The germline CDR1 and CDR2 sequences are MDHEN and SYDVKM. The CDR3 covers 15 residues. J gave up 4 bases and V 5 bases, and 8 bases lay outside the gene matches. In DNA, the CDR3 is TGTGCCAGCAGTACAGACAGGGATGGCGGAAACACCATATATTTT. Its protein product is CASSTDRDGGNTIYF. The full variable domain, rest sourced from reference TRBV28 and TRBJ1-3, is DVKVTQSSRYLVKRTGEKVFLECVQDMDHENMFWYRQDPGLGLRLIYFSYDVKMKEKGDIPEGYSVSREKKERFSLILESASTNQTSMYLCASSTDRDGGNTIYFGEGSWLTVV.

This clone appeared once. The chain employs TRBV19 and TRBJ1-2; 9 nucleotides align to TRBD1. This CDR3 contains 14 residues. V shed 4 bases, J shed 6 bases, and the junction held 6 bases outside the gene matches. From germline, CDR1 is LNHDA and CDR2 SQIVND (reference sequence). CDR3 region: CASSTSQGAHGYTF. CDR3 nucleotide sequence: TGTGCCAGTAGTACCTCACAGGGGGCGCATGGCTACACCTTC.